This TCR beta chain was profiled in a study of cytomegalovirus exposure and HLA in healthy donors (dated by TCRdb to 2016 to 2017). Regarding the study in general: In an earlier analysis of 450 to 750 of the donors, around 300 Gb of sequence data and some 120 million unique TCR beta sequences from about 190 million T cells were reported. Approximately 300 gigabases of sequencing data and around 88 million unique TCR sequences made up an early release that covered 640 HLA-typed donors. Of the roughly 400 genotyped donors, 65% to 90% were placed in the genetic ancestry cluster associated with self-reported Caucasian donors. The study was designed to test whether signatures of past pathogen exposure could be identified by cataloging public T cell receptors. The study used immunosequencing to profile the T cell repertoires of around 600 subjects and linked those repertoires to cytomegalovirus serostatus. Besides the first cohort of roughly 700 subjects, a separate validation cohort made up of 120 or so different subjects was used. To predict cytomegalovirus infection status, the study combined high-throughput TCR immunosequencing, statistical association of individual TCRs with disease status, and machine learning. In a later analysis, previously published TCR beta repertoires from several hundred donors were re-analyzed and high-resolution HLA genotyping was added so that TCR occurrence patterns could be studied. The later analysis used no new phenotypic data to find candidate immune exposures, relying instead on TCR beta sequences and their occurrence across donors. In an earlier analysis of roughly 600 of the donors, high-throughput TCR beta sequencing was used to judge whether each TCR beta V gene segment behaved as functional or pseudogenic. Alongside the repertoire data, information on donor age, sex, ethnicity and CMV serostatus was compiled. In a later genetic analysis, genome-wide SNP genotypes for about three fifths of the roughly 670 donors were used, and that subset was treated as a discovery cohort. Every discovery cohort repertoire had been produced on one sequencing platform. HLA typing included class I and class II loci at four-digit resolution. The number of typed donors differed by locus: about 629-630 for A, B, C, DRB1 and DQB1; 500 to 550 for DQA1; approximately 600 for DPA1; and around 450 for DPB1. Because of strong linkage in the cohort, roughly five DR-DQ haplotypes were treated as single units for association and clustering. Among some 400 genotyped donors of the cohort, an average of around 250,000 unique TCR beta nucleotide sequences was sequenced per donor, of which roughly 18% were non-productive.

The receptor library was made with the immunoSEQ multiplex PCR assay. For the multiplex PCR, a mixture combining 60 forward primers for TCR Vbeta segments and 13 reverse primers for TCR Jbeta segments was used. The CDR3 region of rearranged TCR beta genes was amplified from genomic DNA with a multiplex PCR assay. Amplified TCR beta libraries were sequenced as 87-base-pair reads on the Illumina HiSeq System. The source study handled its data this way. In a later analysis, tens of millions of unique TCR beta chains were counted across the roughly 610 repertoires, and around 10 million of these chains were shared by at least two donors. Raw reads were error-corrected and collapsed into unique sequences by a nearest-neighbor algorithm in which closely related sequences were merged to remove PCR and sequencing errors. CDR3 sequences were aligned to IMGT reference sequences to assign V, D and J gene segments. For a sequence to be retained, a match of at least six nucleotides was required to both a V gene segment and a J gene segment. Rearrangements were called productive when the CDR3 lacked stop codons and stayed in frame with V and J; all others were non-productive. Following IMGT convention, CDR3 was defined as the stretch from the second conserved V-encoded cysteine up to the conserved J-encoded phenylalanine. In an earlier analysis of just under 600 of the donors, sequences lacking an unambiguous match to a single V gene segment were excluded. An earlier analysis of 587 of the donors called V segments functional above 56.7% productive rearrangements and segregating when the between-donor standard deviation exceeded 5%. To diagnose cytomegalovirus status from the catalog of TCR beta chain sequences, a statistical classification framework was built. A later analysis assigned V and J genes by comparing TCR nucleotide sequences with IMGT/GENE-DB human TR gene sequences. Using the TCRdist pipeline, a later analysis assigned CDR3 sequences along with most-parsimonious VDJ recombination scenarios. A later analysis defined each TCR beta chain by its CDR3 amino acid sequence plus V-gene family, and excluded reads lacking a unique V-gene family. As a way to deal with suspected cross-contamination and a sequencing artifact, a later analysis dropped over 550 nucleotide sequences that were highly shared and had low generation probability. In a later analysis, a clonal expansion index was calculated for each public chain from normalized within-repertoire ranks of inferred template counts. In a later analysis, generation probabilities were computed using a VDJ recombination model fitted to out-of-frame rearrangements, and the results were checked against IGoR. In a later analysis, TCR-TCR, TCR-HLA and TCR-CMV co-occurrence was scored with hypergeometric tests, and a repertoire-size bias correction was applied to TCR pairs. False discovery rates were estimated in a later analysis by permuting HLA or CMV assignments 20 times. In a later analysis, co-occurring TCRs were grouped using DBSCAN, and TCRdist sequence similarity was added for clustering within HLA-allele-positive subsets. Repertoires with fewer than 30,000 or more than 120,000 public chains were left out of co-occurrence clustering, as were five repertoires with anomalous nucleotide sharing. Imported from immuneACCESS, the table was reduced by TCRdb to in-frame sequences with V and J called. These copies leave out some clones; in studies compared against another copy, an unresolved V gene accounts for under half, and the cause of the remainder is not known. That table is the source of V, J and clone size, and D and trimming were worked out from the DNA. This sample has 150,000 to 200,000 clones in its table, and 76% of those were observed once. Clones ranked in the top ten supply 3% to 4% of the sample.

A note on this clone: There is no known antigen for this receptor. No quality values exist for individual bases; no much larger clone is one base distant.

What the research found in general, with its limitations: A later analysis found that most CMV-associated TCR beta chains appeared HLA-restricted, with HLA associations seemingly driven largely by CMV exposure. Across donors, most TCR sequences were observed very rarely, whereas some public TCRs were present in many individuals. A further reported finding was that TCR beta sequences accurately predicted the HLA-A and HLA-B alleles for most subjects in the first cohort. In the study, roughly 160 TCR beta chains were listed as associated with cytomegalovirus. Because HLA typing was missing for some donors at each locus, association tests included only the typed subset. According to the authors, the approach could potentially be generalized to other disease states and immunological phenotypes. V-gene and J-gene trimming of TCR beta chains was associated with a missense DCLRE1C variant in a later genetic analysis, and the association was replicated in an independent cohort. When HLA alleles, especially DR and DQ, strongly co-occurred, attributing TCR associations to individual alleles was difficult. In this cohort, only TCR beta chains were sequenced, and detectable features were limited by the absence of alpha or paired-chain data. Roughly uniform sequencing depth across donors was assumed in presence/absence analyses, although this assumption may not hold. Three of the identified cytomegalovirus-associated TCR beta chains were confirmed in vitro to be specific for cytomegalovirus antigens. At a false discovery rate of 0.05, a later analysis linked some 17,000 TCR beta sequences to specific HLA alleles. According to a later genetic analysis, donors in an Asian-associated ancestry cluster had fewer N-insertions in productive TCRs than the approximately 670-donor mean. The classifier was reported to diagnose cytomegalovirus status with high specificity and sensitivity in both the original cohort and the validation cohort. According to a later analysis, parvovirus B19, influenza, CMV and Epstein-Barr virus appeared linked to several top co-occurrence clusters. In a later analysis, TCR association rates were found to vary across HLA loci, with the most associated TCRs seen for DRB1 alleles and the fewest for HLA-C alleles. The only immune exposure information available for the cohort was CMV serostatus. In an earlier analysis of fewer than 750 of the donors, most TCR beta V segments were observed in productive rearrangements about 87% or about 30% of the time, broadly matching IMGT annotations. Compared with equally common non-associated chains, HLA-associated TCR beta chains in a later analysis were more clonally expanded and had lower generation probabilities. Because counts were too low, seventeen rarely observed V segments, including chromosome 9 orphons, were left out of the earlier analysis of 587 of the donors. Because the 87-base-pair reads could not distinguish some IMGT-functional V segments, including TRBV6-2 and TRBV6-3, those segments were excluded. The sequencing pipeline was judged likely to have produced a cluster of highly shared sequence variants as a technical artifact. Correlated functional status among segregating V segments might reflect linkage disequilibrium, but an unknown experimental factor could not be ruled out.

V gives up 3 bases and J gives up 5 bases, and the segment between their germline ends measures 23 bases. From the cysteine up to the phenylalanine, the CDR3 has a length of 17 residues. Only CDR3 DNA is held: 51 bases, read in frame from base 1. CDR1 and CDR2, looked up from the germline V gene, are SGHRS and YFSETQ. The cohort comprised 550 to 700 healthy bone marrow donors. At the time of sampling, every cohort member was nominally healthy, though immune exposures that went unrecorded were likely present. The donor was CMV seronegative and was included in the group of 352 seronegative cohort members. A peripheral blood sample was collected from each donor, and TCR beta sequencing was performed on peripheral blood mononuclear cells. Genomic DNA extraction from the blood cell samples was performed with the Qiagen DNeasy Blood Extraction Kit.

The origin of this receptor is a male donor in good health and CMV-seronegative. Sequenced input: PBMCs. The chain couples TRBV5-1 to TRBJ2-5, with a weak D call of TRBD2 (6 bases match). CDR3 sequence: CASSSLSERVLGETQYF. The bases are TGCGCCAGCAGCTCCTTGAGCGAGCGGGTCTTGGGGGAGACCCAGTACTTC.